The 21 T cell receptor beta chains reported below all come from one sample, sequenced in a study of T cells in Graves' hyperthyroidism and ophthalmopathy. Amplification of TCR beta CDR3 regions was performed using RNA transcripts as template. The study used the HTBI primer set for a first-round RT-PCR of the TCR CDR3. TCRdb fed the multiplex PCR reads into MiXCR, producing one record per CDR3 protein. The table has hundreds of thousands of distinct CDR3 sequences, 11% to 15% seen once. Specimen: blood. These receptors all stem from a woman in her thirties or forties with Graves' hyperthyroidism.

This clonotype was picked up many times. This rearrangement joins TRBV30 to TRBJ1-1; D not resolved. Germline-derived CDR1 and CDR2 are GTSNPN and SVGIG (reference sequence). The germline V and J ends were trimmed by 4 bases and 4 bases, with 13 bases remaining between them. This CDR3 has 13 amino acids. The CDR3 DNA sequence: TGTGCCTGGATGAGGCAGAGCATCACTGAAGCTTTCTTT. This codes for CAWMRQSITEAFF.

This clonotype was counted a few times. The CDR3 nucleotides are TGCAGTGCTAGGGGAAGGACAGGGGAACTAATTGTTGGGGCTAGCGGGGTGAATGAGCAGTTCTTC. This gives the protein CSARGRTGELIVGASGVNEQFF. The chain has TRBV20-1 and TRBJ2-1; either TRBD1 or TRBD2 may supply D (9 bases each). The length of the CDR3 is 22 residues. CDR1 DFQATT and CDR2 SNEGSKA come from the germline V gene (reference sequence). Trimming pared 3 bases from V and 7 bases from J, leaving 40 bases between.

This chain links TRBV5-6 with TRBJ2-6; 7 bases map to TRBD1. The CDR3 contains 16 residues. Germline loops: CDR1 SGHDT, CDR2 YYEEEE. The J segment lost 0 bases and the V segment lost 3 bases, leaving 3 bases of the junction unmatched. The CDR3 DNA is TGTGCCAGCAGCTATGGGACAGCCTCTGGGGCCAACGTCCTGACTTTC. Residues: CASSYGTASGANVLTF.

This clonotype was found many times. The V gene is TRBV12-3 or TRBV12-4, the J gene TRBJ2-5, with D possibly TRBD2 on 5 matching bases. V was cut by 5 bases and J by 3 bases, with 16 bases left in between. The CDR3 covers 15 residues. CDR3 amino acids: CASSPTRAAEETQYF. CDR3 nucleotides: TGTGCCAGCAGTCCTACTCGAGCGGCAGAAGAGACCCAGTACTTC.

This clonotype came up many times. The chain is built from TRBV19 and TRBJ2-6; TRBD1 might be the D (6 bases). The CDR3 is 17 residues long. V was clipped by 7 bases and J by 0 bases, with 16 bases between them. The germline V gene has CDR1 LNHDA and CDR2 SQIVND (reference sequence). CDR3 DNA sequence: TGTGCCAGTACCACCGGGACATTGGCCTCTGGGGCCAACGTCCTGACTTTC. It encodes CASTTGTLASGANVLTF.

This clonotype was picked up a small number of times. This chain links TRBV30 with TRBJ1-3; no clear D. V was clipped by 8 bases and J by 1 base, with 15 bases between them. Germline lookup yields CDR1 GTSNPN and CDR2 SVGIG (reference sequence). This CDR3 has 14 amino acids. The CDR3 bases are TGTGCCGCAGCCATCGGGGAGTCTGGAAACACCATATATTTT. Protein sequence: CAAAIGESGNTIYF.

This clonotype was recorded at least ten times. The gene calls are TRBV5-1 and TRBJ2-5, with TRBD1 matching over 9 bases. With 4 bases clipped from V and 5 bases from J, the junction kept 9 bases outside the gene matches. Germline loops: CDR1 SGHRS, CDR2 YFSETQ. The CDR3 spans 15 residues. The CDR3, as DNA: TGCGCCAGCAGCCGAGGGACAGGGATTCCGGAGACCCAGTACTTC. Its protein product is CASSRGTGIPETQYF.

The V gene is TRBV20-1, the J gene TRBJ2-1; D uncertain. In germline, CDR1 is DFQATT, CDR2 SNEGSKA (reference sequence). CDR3 length: 17 amino acids. Trimming left V 0 bases short and J 0 bases short, with 15 bases between. CDR3 amino acids: CSARDGSGLSSYNEQFF. The CDR3 coding sequence is TGCAGTGCTAGAGATGGTTCGGGTCTTAGCTCCTACAATGAGCAGTTCTTC.

The table lists this clonotype with many counts. The rearrangement uses TRBV2 and TRBJ2-7; a possible D gene is TRBD1 (5 bases). V lost 8 bases to trimming and J lost 1 base, with 12 bases between them. From germline, CDR1 is SNHLY and CDR2 FYNNEI. This CDR3 comprises 13 residues. The chain's CDR3 is CASGATGSYEQYF. The CDR3 region has the DNA TGTGCCAGCGGGGCCACCGGATCCTACGAGCAGTACTTC.

The V gene is TRBV10-3, the J gene TRBJ2-5; the match to TRBD2 covers 7 bases. Germline CDR1 reads ENHRY; CDR2 reads SYGVKD. V shed 6 bases, J shed 1 base, and the junction held 2 bases outside the gene matches. This CDR3 is built from 13 residues. CDR3 bases: TGTGCCATCAGGGGGGGGGGCCAAGAGACCCAGTACTTC. Protein product: CAIRGGGQETQYF.

This clonotype has more than one count but fewer than ten. The chain carries TRBV7-9 and TRBJ2-2; no firm D call. Germline V gene lookup returns CDR1 SEHNR and CDR2 FQNEAQ (reference sequence). This CDR3 region has 15 residues. Trimming removed 0 bases from V and 5 bases from J, with 10 bases in between. The chain's CDR3 is CASSLAQVPTGELFF. The CDR3 DNA reads as TGTGCCAGCAGCTTAGCGCAAGTGCCGACCGGGGAGCTGTTTTTT.

J is TRBJ1-2 and V is TRBV7-3; D unclear. With 2 bases removed from V and 2 bases from J, the gap between germline ends came to 9 bases. The CDR3 has 14 residues. Germline V gene data show CDR1 as SGHTA and CDR2 as FQGTGA. The CDR3 nucleotides are TGTGCCAGCAGCTTAGGCGTGAACAACTATGGCTACACCTTC. It translates to CASSLGVNNYGYTF.

This clonotype appeared many times. J is TRBJ2-7 and V is TRBV6-1, with 8 positions matching TRBD1. V lost 5 bases to trimming and J lost 0 bases; unmatched junction nucleotides: 6. This CDR3 comprises 15 residues. CDR1 and CDR2 (germline): MNHNS, SASEGT. CDR3 loop: CASSYAGGLSYEQYF. In DNA, the CDR3 is TGTGCCAGCAGTTATGCAGGGGGCCTCTCCTACGAGCAGTACTTC.

On this clonotype itself: The junction differs from germline at one of its ends, possibly a read error. The gene calls are TRBV7-9 and TRBJ2-1; 9 bases agree with TRBD1. Per germline, CDR1 SEHNR and CDR2 FQNEAQ (reference sequence). CDR3 length: 16 amino acids. DNA of the CDR3: TGTGCCAGCAGCTTCTTCCCAACAGGGGGCTACGATGAGCAGTTCTTC. It specifies CASSFFPTGGYDEQFF.

V usage is TRBV15 and J usage is TRBJ1-5, with 8 bases that match TRBD1. The ends lost 4 bases at V and 5 bases at J; junction bases unmatched: 7. Per germline, CDR1 LNHNV and CDR2 YYDKDF (reference sequence). The CDR3 extends over 15 amino acids. This CDR3 reads CATSTRDRRYQPQHF. Written as DNA, the CDR3 is TGTGCCACCAGCACCCGGGACAGGAGATATCAGCCCCAGCATTTT. The full variable domain, in which reference TRBV15 and TRBJ1-5 provide the parts outside the CDR3, is DAMVIQNPRYQVTQFGKPVTLSCSQTLNHNVMYWYQQKSSQAPKLLFHYYDKDFNNEADTPDNFQSRRPNTSFCFLDIRSPGLGDTAMYLCATSTRDRRYQPQHFGDGTRLSIL.

The sample holds many counts of this clonotype. CDR3 DNA sequence: TGTGCCAGCTCACCACTAGCGGGAAAAAACGAGCAGTACTTC. It translates to CASSPLAGKNEQYF. This chain uses TRBV18 with TRBJ2-7; 8 bases align to TRBD2. After removal of 1 base from V and 5 bases from J, the junction contained 4 bases not matched to a gene. CDR1 is KGHSH, CDR2 LQKENI, per germline. This CDR3 is built from 14 residues. Variable domain in full (rest from reference TRBV18 and TRBJ2-7): NAGVMQNPRHLVRRRGQEARLRCSPMKGHSHVYWYRQLPEEGLKFMVYLQKENIIDESGMPKERFSAEFPKEGPSILRIQQVVRGDSAAYFCASSPLAGKNEQYFGPGTRLTVT.

This chain joins TRBV30 and TRBJ2-2; TRBD1 matches at 11 bases. Germline loops: CDR1 GTSNPN, CDR2 SVGIG (reference sequence). This CDR3 spans 22 amino acids. J lost 0 bases, V lost 4 bases, and 22 bases had no gene match. The CDR3 loop is CAWNRAPTGTGGVYANTGELFF. Here the CDR3 DNA reads TGTGCCTGGAATCGGGCTCCTACCGGGACAGGGGGTGTTTATGCGAACACCGGGGAGCTGTTTTTT.

This clonotype was counted at least ten times. The chain employs TRBV20-1 and TRBJ2-3, with D possibly matching TRBD2 (6 bases). The germline V gene encodes CDR1 DFQATT and CDR2 SNEGSKA (reference sequence). The CDR3 has 16 residues. V gave up 1 base and J gave up 2 bases, with 16 bases separating them. The CDR3 is CSARGYGLPDTDTQYF. As DNA, the CDR3 is TGCAGTGCTAGAGGTTATGGACTACCTGACACAGATACGCAGTATTTT.

This clonotype appeared many times. The rearrangement uses TRBV30 and TRBJ2-1, with D perhaps TRBD1 or TRBD2 (6 bases each). With 0 bases removed from V and 6 bases from J, the gap between germline ends came to 24 bases. Germline V gene lookup returns CDR1 GTSNPN and CDR2 SVGIG (reference sequence). The CDR3 is 18 residues long. CDR3 in amino acids: CAWSVVEMGGGLGNEQFF. The CDR3 DNA sequence: TGTGCCTGGAGTGTAGTGGAGATGGGGGGCGGACTTGGCAATGAGCAGTTCTTC.

This clonotype has a count of ten or more. The chain recombines TRBV2 with TRBJ1-5; no definite D call. Trimming stripped 6 bases from V and 8 bases from J, with 11 bases between. CDR1 is SNHLY and CDR2 is FYNNEI in the germline V gene. There are 12 residues in the CDR3. The CDR3: CASRGSVEPQHF. Here the CDR3 DNA reads TGTGCCAGCAGGGGGTCGGTTGAGCCCCAGCATTTT.

This clonotype was detected only once. J is TRBJ1-1 and V is TRBV12-3 or TRBV12-4; D gene ambiguous. CDR3 length: 11 amino acids. V was shortened by 8 bases and J by 5 bases, with 9 bases between the two germline ends. Here the CDR3 DNA reads TGTGCCAGCGGTCGCGGTACTGAAGCTTTCTTT. This sequence encodes CASGRGTEAFF.